This T cell receptor beta chain comes out of a study of PD-L1 blockade in urothelial cancer. Germline CDR1 and CDR2: LGHNA and YNFKEQ. V was pared by 6 bases and J by 2 bases, with 17 bases between. The CDR3 covers 15 residues. The method was immunoSEQ multiplex PCR; TCRdb's version includes in-frame clones alone and lacks a portion of them. This sample carries 30,000 to 40,000 clones, approximately 80% of them seen once, and the ten largest clones take 13% to 15%. This clone was seen only a few times. Time point in this sample: pretreatment peripheral blood. The sample consisted of PBMCs, taken around atezolizumab (anti-PD-L1) treatment. J is TRBJ2-7 and V is TRBV4-2; D may be TRBD1 (5 bases). This receptor was obtained from a man at least 80 years old with urothelial cancer. CDR3: CASSSLGDSTYEQYF. CDR3 nucleotide sequence: TGTGCCAGCAGTTCCTTAGGGGATTCCACCTACGAGCAGTACTTC.